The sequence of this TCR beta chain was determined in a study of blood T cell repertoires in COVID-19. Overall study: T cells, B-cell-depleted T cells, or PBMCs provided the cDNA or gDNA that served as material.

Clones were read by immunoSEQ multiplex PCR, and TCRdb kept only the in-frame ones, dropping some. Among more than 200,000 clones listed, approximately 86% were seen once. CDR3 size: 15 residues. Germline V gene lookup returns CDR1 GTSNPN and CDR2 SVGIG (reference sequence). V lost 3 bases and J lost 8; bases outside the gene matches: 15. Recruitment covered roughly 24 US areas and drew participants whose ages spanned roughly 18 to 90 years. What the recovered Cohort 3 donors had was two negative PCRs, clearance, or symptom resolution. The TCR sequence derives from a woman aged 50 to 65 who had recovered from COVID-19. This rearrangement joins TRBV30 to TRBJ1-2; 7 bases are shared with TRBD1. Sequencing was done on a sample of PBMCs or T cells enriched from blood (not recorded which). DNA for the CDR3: TGTGCCTGGAGATCGACAGGGCGAACGGGGAAGGGCTACACCTTC. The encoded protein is CAWRSTGRTGKGYTF. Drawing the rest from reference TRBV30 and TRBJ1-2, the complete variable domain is SQTIHQWPATLVQPVGSPLSLECTVEGTSNPNLYWYRQAAGRGLQLLFYSVGIGQISSEVPQNLSASRPQDRQFILSSKKLLLSDSGFYLCAWRSTGRTGKGYTFGSGTRLTVV.